Listed here are 3 T cell receptor beta chains from one sample, sequenced in a study of blood T cell repertoires in COVID-19. Profiling relied on immunoSEQ multiplex PCR, and the TCRdb table lists in-frame clones only, not all of them. The sample has some 95,000 clones; 70% to 90% are singletons. The sequenced material came from peripheral blood. The origin of the receptors is a man aged 65-85 years with acute or convalescent COVID-19.

V gene TRBV19 combines with J gene TRBJ1-5; 8 bases map to TRBD1. Trimming took 1 base from V and 6 from J; bases not matched to a gene: 11. This CDR3 spans 17 amino acids. Germline lookup yields CDR1 LNHDA and CDR2 SQIVND (reference sequence). The CDR3 protein is CASSIGAQGAIVQPQHF. In nucleotides, the CDR3 is TGTGCCAGTAGTATAGGGGCCCAGGGGGCAATAGTTCAGCCCCAGCATTTT.

The chain couples TRBV2 to TRBJ1-5, with 10 positions matching TRBD1. Losses at the gene ends were 5 bases for V and 6 bases for J; bases not matched to a gene: 7. CDR3 length: 15 residues. Germline-derived CDR1 and CDR2 are SNHLY and FYNNEI. The CDR3 reads CASSPWDRGGQPQHF. The DNA of the CDR3 is TGTGCCAGCAGTCCGTGGGACAGGGGAGGTCAGCCCCAGCATTTT. The entire variable domain, with the rest obtained from reference TRBV2 and TRBJ1-5, is as follows: EPEVTQTPSHQVTQMGQEVILRCVPISNHLYFYWYRQILGQKVEFLVSFYNNEISEKSEIFDDQFSVERPDGSNFTLKIRSTKLEDSAMYFCASSPWDRGGQPQHFGDGTRLSIL.

CDR3: CASSDFRGLQETQYF. The CDR3, as DNA: TGTGCCAGCAGTGATTTCAGGGGGCTCCAAGAGACCCAGTACTTC. The chain has TRBV25-1 and TRBJ2-5; 8 bases map to TRBD1. V lost 3 bases, J lost 1 base, and 4 bases stayed unmatched. This CDR3 region has 15 residues. Germline CDR1 MGHDK, CDR2 SYGVNS.